One and the same sample provided the 6 T cell receptor beta chains below, sequenced in a study of identical twins. TCRdb independently ran MiXCR on the 5' RACE reads; one entry per CDR3 protein. The sample includes a few hundred thousand distinct CDR3 sequences, over 9.5% of them seen just once. The sample was memory T cells sorted from blood. All receptors come from a man aged 50-60 years in good health.

The V gene is TRBV9, the J gene TRBJ1-4, with D possibly TRBD1 on 5 matching bases. Germline CDR1 SGDLS, CDR2 YYNGEE. The CDR3 totals 16 residues. Trimming shortened V by 4 bases and J by 0 bases, and 13 bases separated the two germline ends. The CDR3 nucleotides read TGTGCCAGCAGCCCGGGGACGCTTGCAACTAATGAAAAACTGTTTTTT. This encodes CASSPGTLATNEKLFF.

This clonotype was seen more than once but under ten times. This chain joins TRBV6-5 and TRBJ2-3; TRBD2 agrees at 12 bases. Per the germline V gene, CDR1 is MNHEY and CDR2 is SVGAGI. CDR3 size: 17 residues. Trimming cost V 2 bases and J 4 bases; bases outside gene matches: 7. The CDR3, as DNA: TGTGCCAGCAGTTACCGTCTGACTAGCGGGGGAGCAGATACGCAGTATTTT. Its protein is CASSYRLTSGGADTQYF.

This clonotype was detected many times. This chain joins TRBV13 and TRBJ2-5; TRBD1 aligns across 8 bases. This CDR3 has 17 amino acids. Trimming cost V 6 bases and J 4 bases; bases outside gene matches: 16. In germline, CDR1 is PRHDT, CDR2 FYEKMQ (reference sequence). The CDR3 DNA reads TGTGCCAGCAGTTTCCAGGGGGCGAGTTTAGTACGAGAGACCCAGTACTTC. This sequence encodes CASSFQGASLVRETQYF.

This clonotype was detected many times. An end of the junction does not agree with germline; a read error may underlie this. The J gene is TRBJ2-5, the V gene TRBV27; 8 bases are shared with TRBD2. Germline V lookup: CDR1 MNHEY, CDR2 SMNVEV (reference sequence). CDR3 length: 15 amino acids. The CDR3 coding sequence is TGTGCCAGCAGTGGCGGACTAGCTGCCAGAGAGGCCCAGTACTTC. This gives the protein CASSGGLAAREAQYF.

This clonotype has a count of ten or more. J is TRBJ2-7 and V is TRBV20-1, with 10 bases fitting TRBD2. Germline V lookup: CDR1 DFQATT, CDR2 SNEGSKA (reference sequence). CDR3 length: 13 amino acids. V trimming: 6 bases; J trimming: 4 bases; junction bases outside the gene matches: 6. CDR3 amino acids: CSAQGLAAYEQYF. The CDR3 DNA sequence: TGCAGTGCGCAAGGACTAGCGGCATACGAGCAGTACTTC.

This clonotype came up many times. The genes are TRBV12-3 or TRBV12-4 and TRBJ1-3, with 7 bases that match TRBD1. This CDR3 contains 16 residues. V lost 8 bases and J lost 0; bases outside the gene matches: 10. The CDR3 sequence is CASSRTGLPSGNTIYF. The CDR3 coding sequence is TGTGCCAGCTCCAGGACAGGACTCCCCTCTGGAAACACCATATATTTT.